One sample yielded the 27 T cell receptor beta chains listed below, sequenced in a study of Tregs in tolerant kidney transplant recipients. Repertoires were generated with immunoSEQ multiplex PCR, while TCRdb's copy carries only in-frame clones and drops some. The top ten clones hold about 0.58% of a sample with about 240,000 clones, 65% to 85% of them seen once. The sequencing sample was made of CD4+ T cells from blood. These TCRs come from a human donor in good health.

The V call is TRBV5-1, the J call TRBJ2-4; the D is unclear. The CDR3 has 14 residues. V gave up 5 bases and J gave up 5 bases, with 14 bases separating them. Germline CDR1 reads SGHRS; CDR2 reads YFSETQ. The CDR3 loop reads CASSRSGSQNIQYF. In DNA, the CDR3 is TGCGCCAGCAGTCGCTCTGGAAGCCAAAACATTCAGTACTTC.

The chain carries TRBV2 and TRBJ2-7; weak D call: TRBD1 (5 bases). V lost 8 bases to trimming and J lost 3 bases, with 17 bases between them. The CDR3 runs 14 residues. CDR1 SNHLY and CDR2 FYNNEI come from the germline V gene. CDR3 sequence: CASSVVRVGYEQYF. Here the CDR3 DNA reads TGTGCCAGCTCCGTAGTCAGGGTGGGCTACGAGCAGTACTTC.

This chain uses TRBV6-5 with TRBJ1-1; D is unclear. CDR3 length equals 13 residues. Germline V lookup: CDR1 MNHEY, CDR2 SVGAGI. V was clipped by 2 bases and J by 1 base, with 5 bases between them. The CDR3 here is CASSYEPNTEAFF. DNA of the CDR3: TGTGCCAGCAGTTACGAACCGAACACTGAAGCTTTCTTT.

The rearrangement links TRBV5-1 to TRBJ2-3; D might be TRBD1 or TRBD2, each matching 5 bases. This CDR3 contains 17 residues. Germline values: CDR1 SGHRS, CDR2 YFSETQ. V lost 3 bases to trimming and J lost 2 bases, with 19 bases between them. CDR3 coding DNA: TGCGCCAGCAGCTCACCGGGGCTCCGACGGGTCACAGATACGCAGTATTTT. Its protein is CASSSPGLRRVTDTQYF.

This chain links TRBV7-8 with TRBJ1-5; tentative D call: TRBD1 (6 bases). Germline V CDR1 and CDR2: SGHVS, FQNEAQ. Deletions cut 1 base from V and 4 bases from J, with 14 bases between. This CDR3 has 16 amino acids. CDR3 loop: CASSLEGWGANQPQHF. The DNA for the CDR3 is TGTGCCAGCAGCTTAGAGGGGTGGGGGGCGAATCAGCCCCAGCATTTT.

The chain links TRBV27 to TRBJ1-3; possible D gene TRBD1, 5 bases. Germline CDR1 MNHEY, CDR2 SMNVEV (reference sequence). Trimming left V 3 bases short and J 4 bases short, with 7 bases between. The CDR3 spans 13 residues. CDR3 loop: CASSFREGNTIYF. In DNA form, the CDR3 reads TGTGCCAGCAGTTTCAGGGAGGGAAACACCATATATTTT.

On this clone itself: A read error may produce the germline difference seen at one junction end. This chain uses TRBV4-2 with TRBJ2-7; a possible D gene is TRBD1 (6 bases). The germline CDR1 and CDR2 sequences are LGHNA and YNFKEQ. The CDR3 totals 15 residues. This CDR3 reads CAGSRSRRQAYEQYF. CDR3 coding DNA: TGTGCCGGCAGCCGGAGCCGGAGACAGGCATATGAGCAGTACTTC.

The rearrangement links TRBV29-1 to TRBJ2-5; D is unresolved. CDR1 and CDR2 (germline): SQVTM, ANQGSEA. This CDR3 has 11 residues. Trimming removed 4 bases from V and 1 base from J, with 4 bases in between. The CDR3 DNA is TGCAGCGTTGTTCTCCAAGAGACCCAGTACTTC. Protein sequence: CSVVLQETQYF. Using reference TRBV29-1 and TRBJ2-5 for the parts outside the CDR3, the full variable domain is SAVISQKPSRDICQRGTSLTIQCQVDSQVTMMFWYRQQPGQSLTLIATANQGSEATYESGFVIDKFPISRPNLTFSTLTVSNMSPEDSSIYLCSVVLQETQYFGPGTRLLVL.

The V gene is TRBV25-1, the J gene TRBJ2-5, with D unresolved. V gave up 6 bases and J gave up 2 bases, with 10 bases separating them. Per the germline V gene, CDR1 is MGHDK and CDR2 is SYGVNS. The CDR3 spans 13 residues. The CDR3 here is CASSKGGQETQYF. CDR3 sequence (DNA): TGTGCCAGCAGCAAGGGCGGTCAAGAGACCCAGTACTTC.

This chain joins TRBV4-2 and TRBJ2-5; TRBD2 matches at 11 bases. V gave up 0 bases and J gave up 1 base; unmatched junction bases: 7. The CDR3 has 18 amino acids. Germline CDR1 LGHNA, CDR2 YNFKEQ. The CDR3 DNA reads TGTGCCAGCAGCCAAGATGGAATAGCGGGAGGGCGCCAAGAGACCCAGTACTTC. Translation gives CASSQDGIAGGRQETQYF.

This clone was detected once. V and J are TRBV10-2 and TRBJ2-4; perhaps D is TRBD1 or TRBD2 (7 bases each). Germline V lookup: CDR1 WSHSY, CDR2 SAAADI. V was cut by 2 bases and J by 8 bases, with 10 bases left in between. CDR3 size: 13 residues. The DNA of the CDR3 is TGCGCCAGCAGTGAGCAGGGGGGGGACATTCAGTACTTC. This sequence encodes CASSEQGGDIQYF.

The chain links TRBV7-6 to TRBJ1-4, with TRBD1 matching over 7 bases. The germline CDR1 and CDR2 sequences are SGHVS and FNYEAQ. Germline trimming cut 5 bases from V and 5 bases from J; bases unmatched to any gene: 11. This CDR3 has 16 residues. CDR3 residues: CASSRGGTGVNEKLFF. CDR3 in DNA: TGTGCCAGCAGCAGAGGGGGAACAGGGGTAAATGAAAAACTGTTTTTT. The variable domain in full, with the rest retrieved from reference TRBV7-6 and TRBJ1-4, is GAGVSQSPRYKVTKRGQDVALRCDPISGHVSLYWYRQALGQGPEFLTYFNYEAQQDKSGLPNDRFSAERPEGSISTLTIQRTEQRDSAMYRCASSRGGTGVNEKLFFGSGTQLSVL.

The J gene is TRBJ1-2, the V gene TRBV9; D gene ambiguous. Germline V gives CDR1 SGDLS, CDR2 YYNGEE. V was cut by 4 bases and J by 8 bases, with 15 bases left in between. The length of the CDR3 is 13 residues. The CDR3 reads CASSPLASRGYTF. In DNA, the CDR3 is TGTGCCAGCAGCCCCCTCGCGAGCCGGGGCTACACCTTC.

The genes are TRBV7-9 and TRBJ2-1; 11 bases line up with TRBD2. Germline V gene lookup returns CDR1 SEHNR and CDR2 FQNEAQ (reference sequence). The J segment lost 5 bases and the V segment lost 5 bases, leaving 5 bases of the junction unmatched. This CDR3 spans 15 amino acids. The CDR3 here is CASSLGTSGNNEQFF. The CDR3 nucleotides are TGTGCCAGCAGCCTCGGGACTAGCGGAAACAATGAGCAGTTCTTC.

The chain links TRBV6-5 to TRBJ2-7, with 14 bases that match TRBD2. Germline V gene data show CDR1 as MNHEY and CDR2 as SVGAGI. The CDR3 loop spans 15 amino acids. J gave up 9 bases and V 4 bases, and 8 bases lay outside the gene matches. The CDR3 region is CASSSQGLAGVVQYF. The CDR3 nucleotides are TGTGCCAGCAGTTCCCAGGGACTAGCGGGAGTAGTGCAGTACTTC.

This chain joins TRBV7-6 and TRBJ1-5, with D perhaps matching TRBD1 (6 bases). The germline gives CDR1 SGHVS, CDR2 FNYEAQ. The CDR3 is made up of 14 amino acids. V was shortened by 6 bases and J by 6 bases, with 15 bases between the two germline ends. CDR3 region: CASSVGGQGQPQHF. The CDR3 coding sequence is TGTGCCAGCAGTGTTGGGGGGCAAGGTCAGCCCCAGCATTTT.

The V call is TRBV28, the J call TRBJ1-2; D remains ambiguous. Germline V gene sequence: CDR1 MDHEN, CDR2 SYDVKM. The CDR3 covers 12 residues. The V end was cut by 11 bases, the J end by 4 bases, with 14 bases between. The CDR3 reads CASTMGGYGYTF. CDR3 nucleotides: TGTGCCTCGACGATGGGCGGCTATGGCTACACCTTC.

V and J are TRBV6-5 and TRBJ2-5; 11 positions match TRBD1. The end of the DNA is better explained by TRBJ2-7, so the J call may be wrong. This CDR3 comprises 16 residues. Germline lookup yields CDR1 MNHEY and CDR2 SVGAGI. In DNA form, the CDR3 reads TGTGCCAGCAGTTACTCGTGGACAGGGGGCGGAAACGAGCAGTACTTC. Translating gives CASSYSWTGGGNEQYF.

The J gene is TRBJ1-1, the V gene TRBV4-2; perhaps TRBD1 as D (6 bases). This CDR3 comprises 14 residues. Germline assignment: CDR1 LGHNA and CDR2 YNFKEQ. The V end was cut by 4 bases, the J end by 6 bases, with 15 bases between. The CDR3 reads CASSLHGGEAEAFF. DNA of the CDR3: TGTGCCAGCAGCCTCCACGGGGGCGAAGCTGAAGCTTTCTTT.

This chain uses TRBV6-1 with TRBJ1-6; D not resolved. CDR3 length: 13 residues. Trimming removed 3 bases at V and 6 bases at J, with 6 bases between. Germline values: CDR1 MNHNS, CDR2 SASEGT. CDR3 loop: CASSEGFNSPLHF. In DNA form, the CDR3 reads TGTGCCAGCAGTGAGGGTTTTAATTCACCCCTCCACTTT.

V gene TRBV6-1 combines with J gene TRBJ2-7, with D perhaps matching TRBD1 (5 bases). V was trimmed by 5 bases and J by 6 bases, leaving 17 bases between them. The CDR3 has 14 residues. Germline loops: CDR1 MNHNS, CDR2 SASEGT. In nucleotides, the CDR3 is TGTGCCAGCAGTCTCTTGCAGGGTGCGACCGAGCAGTACTTC. Its protein is CASSLLQGATEQYF.

The J gene is TRBJ1-5, the V gene TRBV6-5, with D possibly matching TRBD1 (6 bases). Trimming took off 10 bases at V and 6 bases at J, with 13 bases between the two ends. The germline V gene has CDR1 MNHEY and CDR2 SVGAGI. The CDR3 contains 12 residues. CDR3 bases: TGTGCCACCAGAGGGGGAGGTCAGCCCCAGCATTTT. It yields the protein CATRGGGQPQHF.

The genes are TRBV27 and TRBJ2-3; 7 bases match TRBD2. The V and J ends lost 1 base and 2 bases, in that order; junction bases with no gene match: 3. The CDR3 is 15 amino acids. Germline CDR1 and CDR2: MNHEY and SMNVEV (reference sequence). The CDR3: CASSLYGGTTDTQYF. CDR3 DNA sequence: TGTGCCAGCAGTTTATACGGGGGGACCACAGATACGCAGTATTTT.

This chain uses TRBV29-1 with TRBJ2-1; 9 nucleotides agree with TRBD2. Germline-derived CDR1 and CDR2 are SQVTM and ANQGSEA. The CDR3 extends over 13 amino acids. Trimming cost V 6 bases and J 10 bases; bases outside gene matches: 10. For the CDR3, the DNA is TGCAGCGTGCGGGGGGGTTTCAACGAGGAGCAGTTCTTC. It translates to CSVRGGFNEEQFF.

The V and J genes are TRBV25-1 and TRBJ1-4; D is unclear. Trimming stripped 3 bases from V and 10 bases from J, with 6 bases between. CDR1 and CDR2 from the germline V gene are MGHDK and SYGVNS. The CDR3 is made up of 11 amino acids. The CDR3 nucleotides are TGTGCCAGCAGTGACTGGGGAAAACTGTTTTTT. This codes for CASSDWGKLFF.

The chain has TRBV7-9 and TRBJ1-4; a possible D gene is TRBD1 (5 bases). This CDR3 spans 13 amino acids. The germline gives CDR1 SEHNR, CDR2 FQNEAQ (reference sequence). The germline V and J ends were trimmed by 5 bases and 5 bases, with 9 bases remaining between them. CDR3 sequence (DNA): TGTGCCAGCAGCACCGGGGGGAATGAAAAACTGTTTTTT. This translates into CASSTGGNEKLFF.

The chain links TRBV9 to TRBJ2-5, with D possibly being TRBD2 (6 bases). The CDR3 has 15 amino acids. V gave up 0 bases and J gave up 5 bases, with 14 bases separating them. Germline CDR1 reads SGDLS; CDR2 reads YYNGEE. CDR3 protein: CASSVAGGVGETQYF. In DNA form, the CDR3 reads TGTGCCAGCAGCGTAGCAGGAGGGGTGGGCGAGACCCAGTACTTC.